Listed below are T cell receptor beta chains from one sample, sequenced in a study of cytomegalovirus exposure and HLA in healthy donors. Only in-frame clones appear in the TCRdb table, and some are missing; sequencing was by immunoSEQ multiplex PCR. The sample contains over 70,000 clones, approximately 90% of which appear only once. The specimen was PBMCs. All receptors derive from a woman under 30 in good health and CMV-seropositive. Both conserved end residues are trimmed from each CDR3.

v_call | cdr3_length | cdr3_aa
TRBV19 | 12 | ASTSTGLPYEQY
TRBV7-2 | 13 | ASSSDLAYTGELF
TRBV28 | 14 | ASVNPGGGYQETQY
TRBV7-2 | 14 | ASSLQGAVNYNEQF
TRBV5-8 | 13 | ASSLIQSTYNEQF
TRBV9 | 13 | ASSVSGGTTGELF
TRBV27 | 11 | ASREGVQETQY
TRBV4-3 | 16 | ASSQVLGSGQLNTEAF
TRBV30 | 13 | AWVPRGSNTGELF
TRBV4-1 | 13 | ASSPKTGENYGYT
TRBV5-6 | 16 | ASSSIAGGRLLGETQY
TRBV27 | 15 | ASRSGTSGNLYNEQF
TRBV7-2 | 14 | ASRKPGTSWNNEQF
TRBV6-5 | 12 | ASSATGENHEQY
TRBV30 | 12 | AWSPRQMNTEAF
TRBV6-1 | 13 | ASSESTGGNQPQH
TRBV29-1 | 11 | SVAGANTGELF
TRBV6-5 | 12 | ASSPLGDTYGYT
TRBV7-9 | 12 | ATGTRDKPHEQY
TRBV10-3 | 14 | AISESTLTAGQPQH
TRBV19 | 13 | ASSPGGTGVYEQY
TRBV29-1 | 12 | SVQGALGNTEAF
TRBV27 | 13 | ASSIGTSGDNEQF
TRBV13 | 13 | ASSWDYDSYNEQF
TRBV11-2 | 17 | ASSLGWTGGGFSTDTQY
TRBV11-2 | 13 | ASSPETGDNYEQY
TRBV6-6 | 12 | ASRGLISKNIQY
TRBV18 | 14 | ASSPRVDSYNSPLH
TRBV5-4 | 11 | ASSKKDNGELF